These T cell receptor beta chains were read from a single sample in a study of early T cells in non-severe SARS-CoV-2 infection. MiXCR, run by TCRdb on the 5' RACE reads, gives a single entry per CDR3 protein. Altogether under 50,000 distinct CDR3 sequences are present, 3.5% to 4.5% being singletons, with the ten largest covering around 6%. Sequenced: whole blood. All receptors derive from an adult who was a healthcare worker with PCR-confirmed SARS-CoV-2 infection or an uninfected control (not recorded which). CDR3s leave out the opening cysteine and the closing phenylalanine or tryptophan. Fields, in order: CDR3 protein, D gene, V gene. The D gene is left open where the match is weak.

cdr3_aa: ASSLVQNSEAF
d_call: NA
v_call: TRBV5-1

cdr3_aa: ASSGQKGDEQY
d_call: NA
v_call: TRBV6-2/TRBV6-3

cdr3_aa: ASKIQGDNEQF
d_call: TRBD1
v_call: TRBV2

cdr3_aa: ASSFGNEKLF
d_call: NA
v_call: TRBV13

cdr3_aa: ASSKLGNEQF
d_call: NA
v_call: TRBV6-6

cdr3_aa: ASSPGYRGELF
d_call: NA
v_call: TRBV11-2

cdr3_aa: ASSSPDRWNTEAF
d_call: TRBD1
v_call: TRBV6-2/TRBV6-3

cdr3_aa: ASSPEGRLSYEQY
d_call: NA
v_call: TRBV18

cdr3_aa: ATSRDGGYGGTEAF
d_call: NA
v_call: TRBV15

cdr3_aa: ASRDTDTQY
d_call: NA
v_call: TRBV6-5

cdr3_aa: ASSPGQNRNEQF
d_call: TRBD1
v_call: TRBV6-6

cdr3_aa: ASSPLWKANTGELF
d_call: NA
v_call: TRBV7-3

cdr3_aa: ASSVGTDSGTSRAF
d_call: NA
v_call: TRBV9

cdr3_aa: ASSPRQGKTGNTIY
d_call: TRBD1
v_call: TRBV7-9

cdr3_aa: ASSSGLAGVVPY
d_call: TRBD2
v_call: TRBV12-3/TRBV12-4

cdr3_aa: ASSTVAGESNEQY
d_call: TRBD2
v_call: TRBV5-4

cdr3_aa: ASRRVGPQY
d_call: NA
v_call: TRBV28

cdr3_aa: ASSLRENTEAF
d_call: NA
v_call: TRBV12-3/TRBV12-4

cdr3_aa: ASRTGHDNEQF
d_call: TRBD1
v_call: TRBV19

cdr3_aa: ASSFQREQPQH
d_call: NA
v_call: TRBV12-3/TRBV12-4

cdr3_aa: ASSLVTGTNSPLH
d_call: TRBD1
v_call: TRBV5-8

cdr3_aa: ASSEETDRGRDEQY
d_call: TRBD1
v_call: TRBV10-2

cdr3_aa: ASSPRGPHYGYT
d_call: TRBD1
v_call: TRBV27

cdr3_aa: SGGSPNTGELF
d_call: NA
v_call: TRBV20-1

cdr3_aa: ASSQVFGYEQF
d_call: NA
v_call: TRBV14